The clone carrying this T cell receptor (beta chain) was observed once. No antigen is known for it. These data are taken from a study of T cell responses to AZD1222 COVID-19 vaccine. General observations from the study: The donors showed a predominance of white British ancestry and of females, with possible underestimation of clonal diversity.

Germline V gene data show CDR1 as MGHRA and CDR2 as YSYEKL. The CDR3 extends over 15 amino acids. V gave up 1 base and J gave up 8 bases, with 12 bases separating them. Measured with immunoSEQ multiplex PCR; TCRdb has only the in-frame clones, and not every one. The sample carries approximately 74,000 clones, roughly 85% recorded once. The sample consisted of peripheral blood, taken on day 0 of AZD1222 vaccination. The clonotype was recovered from an adult in good health. This chain connects TRBV4-1 to TRBJ1-6, with D tentatively TRBD1 (6 bases). The CDR3 here is CASSQGGAYHSPLHF. The CDR3 DNA follows: TGCGCCAGCAGCCAAGGGGGGGCATATCATTCACCCCTCCACTTT.